These 8 T cell receptor beta chains were all obtained from the same sample, sequenced in a study of glioma-infiltrating T cells. Amplification of TCR alpha and beta CDR3 regions from RNA used iRepertoire nested multiplex PCR. One entry per CDR3 protein results from TCRdb running MiXCR on the multiplex PCR reads. The sample includes 150,000 to 200,000 distinct CDR3 sequences, under 55% of them seen just once. The sample comprised glioma tissue, nonneoplastic brain tissue, or PBMCs (not recorded which). All receptors come from a human donor with low-grade glioma or glioblastoma, undergoing nonglioma brain surgery, or in good health (not recorded which).

Notes on this clonotype: One end of the junction fails to match germline, which may point to a read error. The V and J genes are TRBV10-2 and TRBJ1-6; TRBD1 is a possible D gene (5 bases). CDR3 length equals 14 residues. From germline, CDR1 is WSHSY and CDR2 SAAADI. This CDR3 reads CPSKGLAGNSPLHF. The CDR3 DNA reads as TGCCCCAGCAAGGGGTTGGCTGGGAATTCACCCCTCCACTTT.

The V and J genes are TRBV20-1 and TRBJ2-7; TRBD1 might be the D (6 bases). The CDR3 contains 15 residues. V was clipped by 5 bases and J by 3 bases, with 20 bases between them. The germline V gene encodes CDR1 DFQATT and CDR2 SNEGSKA (reference sequence). The CDR3 sequence is CSAESDRLSYYEQYF. CDR3 bases: TGCAGTGCTGAAAGTGACAGGCTATCGTACTACGAGCAGTACTTC.

As regards this clonotype: This clone may be a read error of a much larger clone one base away. The chain joins TRBV20-1 to TRBJ2-7, with D unclear. Per germline, CDR1 DFQATT and CDR2 SNEGSKA (reference sequence). CDR3 size: 12 residues. The CDR3: CSARDRPYEEYF. In DNA, the CDR3 is TGCAGTGCTAGGGATAGACCCTACGAGGAGTACTTC.

This clonotype was detected many times. The chain combines TRBV27 with TRBJ2-1, with D perhaps TRBD2 (6 bases). The germline CDR1 and CDR2 sequences are MNHEY and SMNVEV (reference sequence). This CDR3 comprises 15 residues. The V gene lost 5 bases and the J gene lost 2 bases, with 13 bases spanning the gap. The CDR3 loop is CASSPRESPYNEQFF. The CDR3 coding sequence is TGTGCCAGCAGTCCTCGGGAGTCTCCCTACAATGAGCAGTTCTTC.

This clonotype was found many times. The CDR3 nucleotides read TGCAGTGTAAAACTAGCGGGAACAGATACGCAGTATTTT. Translation: CSVKLAGTDTQYF. V is TRBV20-1 and J is TRBJ2-3; 10 positions match TRBD2. The CDR3 sequence is 13 residues long. Germline CDR1 DFQATT, CDR2 SNEGSKA (reference sequence). The V and J ends lost 7 bases and 3 bases, in that order; junction bases with no gene match: 4.

With regard to this clonotype: A much bigger clone sits one base away, suggesting this may be a read error. The rearrangement joins TRBV2 to TRBJ2-3; D gene ambiguous. The germline V gene has CDR1 SNHLY and CDR2 FYNNEI. The CDR3 is 12 amino acids. Deletions cut 10 bases from V and 4 bases from J, with 12 bases between. Here the CDR3 DNA reads TGTGCCACCACTTCACCCGCAGATACGCAGTATTTT. This encodes CATTSPADTQYF.

In the case of this clonotype: This may come from a read error, since a much larger clone is one base off. This chain connects TRBV25-1 to TRBJ2-7; D possibly corresponds to TRBD1 (5 bases). This CDR3 comprises 15 residues. Trimming removed 6 bases at V and 5 bases at J, with 20 bases between. Looked up from germline, CDR1 is MGHDK and CDR2 is SYGVNS. CDR3 sequence (DNA): TGTGCCAGCAGAGGGGTTCTCGTTAGTTCTCACGAGCAGTACTTC. Its protein product is CASRGVLVSSHEQYF.

This clonotype was observed a few times. The rearrangement uses TRBV12-3 or TRBV12-4 and TRBJ2-6; unclear D gene. The CDR3 consists of 15 residues. The ends were cut back, 3 bases at V and 2 bases at J, with 8 bases in the middle. CDR3 residues: CASSLGWAGANVLTF. CDR3 in DNA: TGTGCCAGCAGTTTGGGGTGGGCTGGGGCCAACGTCCTGACTTTC.